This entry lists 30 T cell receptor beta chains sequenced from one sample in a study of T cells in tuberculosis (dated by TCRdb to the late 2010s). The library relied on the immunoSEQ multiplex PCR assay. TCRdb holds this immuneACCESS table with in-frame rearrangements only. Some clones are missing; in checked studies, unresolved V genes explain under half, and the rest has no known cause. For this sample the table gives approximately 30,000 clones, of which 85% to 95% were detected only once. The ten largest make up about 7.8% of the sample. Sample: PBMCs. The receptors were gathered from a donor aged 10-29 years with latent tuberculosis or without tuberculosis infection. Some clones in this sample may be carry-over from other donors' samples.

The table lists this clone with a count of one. CDR3 in amino acids: CASRIGSEAFF. In DNA, the CDR3 is TGTGCCAGTCGCATCGGGAGCGAAGCTTTCTTT. This chain connects TRBV19 to TRBJ1-1; D is ambiguous. The CDR3 loop spans 11 amino acids. V was pared by 8 bases and J by 8 bases, with 12 bases between. Germline V CDR1 and CDR2: LNHDA, SQIVND (reference sequence). The complete variable domain, with remaining parts taken from reference TRBV19 and TRBJ1-1, reads DGGITQSPKYLFRKEGQNVTLSCEQNLNHDAMYWYRQDPGQGLRLIYYSQIVNDFQKGDIAEGYSVSREKKESFPLTVTSAQKNPTAFYLCASRIGSEAFFGQGTRLTVV.

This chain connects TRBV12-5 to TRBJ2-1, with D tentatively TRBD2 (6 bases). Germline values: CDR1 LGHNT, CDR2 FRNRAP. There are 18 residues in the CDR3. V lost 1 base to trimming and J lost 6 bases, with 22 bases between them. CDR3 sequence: CASGLAGMRVPEGNEQFF. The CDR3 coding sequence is TGTGCTAGTGGTTTGGCAGGGATGAGGGTTCCGGAGGGCAATGAGCAGTTCTTC.

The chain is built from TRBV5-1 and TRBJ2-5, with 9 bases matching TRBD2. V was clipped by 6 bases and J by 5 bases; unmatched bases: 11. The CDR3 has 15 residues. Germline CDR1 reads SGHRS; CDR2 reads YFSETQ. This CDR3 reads CASIQASGTAETQYF. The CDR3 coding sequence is TGCGCCAGCATCCAGGCTAGCGGGACGGCGGAGACCCAGTACTTC.

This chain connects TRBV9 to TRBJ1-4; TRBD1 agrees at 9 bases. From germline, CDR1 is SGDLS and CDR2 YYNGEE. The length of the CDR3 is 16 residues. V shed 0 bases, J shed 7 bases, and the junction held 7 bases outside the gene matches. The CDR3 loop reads CASSVGTGDDGEKLFF. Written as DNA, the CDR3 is TGTGCCAGCAGCGTAGGGACAGGGGATGATGGTGAAAAACTGTTTTTT. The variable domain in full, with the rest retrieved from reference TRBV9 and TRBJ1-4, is DSGVTQTPKHLITATGQRVTLRCSPRSGDLSVYWYQQSLDQGLQFLIQYYNGEERAKGNILERFSAQQFPDLHSELNLSSLELGDSALYFCASSVGTGDDGEKLFFGSGTQLSVL.

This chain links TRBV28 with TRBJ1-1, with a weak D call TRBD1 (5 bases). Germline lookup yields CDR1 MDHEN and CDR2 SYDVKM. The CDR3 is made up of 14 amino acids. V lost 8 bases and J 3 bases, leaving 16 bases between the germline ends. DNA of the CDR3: TGTGCCAGCGCCTTGCCCCGGGGGGACACTGAAGCTTTCTTT. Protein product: CASALPRGDTEAFF.

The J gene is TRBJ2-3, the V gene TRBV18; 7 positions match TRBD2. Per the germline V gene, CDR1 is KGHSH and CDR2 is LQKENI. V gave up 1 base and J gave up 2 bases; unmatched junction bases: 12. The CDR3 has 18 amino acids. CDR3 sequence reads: CASSPLAGQWGDTDTQYF. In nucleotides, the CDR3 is TGTGCCAGCTCACCACTAGCGGGCCAGTGGGGTGACACAGATACGCAGTATTTT.

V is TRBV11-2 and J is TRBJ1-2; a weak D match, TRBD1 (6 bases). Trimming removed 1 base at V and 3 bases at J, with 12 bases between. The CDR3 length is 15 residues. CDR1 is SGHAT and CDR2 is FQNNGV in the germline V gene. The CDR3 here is CASSLGVGTYYGYTF. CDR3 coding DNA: TGTGCCAGCAGCTTAGGGGTCGGGACATACTATGGCTACACCTTC.

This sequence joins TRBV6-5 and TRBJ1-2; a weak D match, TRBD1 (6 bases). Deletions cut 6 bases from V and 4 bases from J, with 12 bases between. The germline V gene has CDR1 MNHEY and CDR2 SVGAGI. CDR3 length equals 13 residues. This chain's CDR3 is CASSNREGYGYTF. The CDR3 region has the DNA TGTGCCAGCAGCAACAGGGAAGGCTATGGCTACACCTTC.

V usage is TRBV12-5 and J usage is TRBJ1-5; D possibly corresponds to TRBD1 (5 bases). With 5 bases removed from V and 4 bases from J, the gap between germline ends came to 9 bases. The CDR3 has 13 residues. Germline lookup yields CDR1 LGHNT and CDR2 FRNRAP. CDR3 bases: TGTGCTAGTGGTCCCCCAGGGAATCAGCCCCAGCATTTT. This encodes CASGPPGNQPQHF.

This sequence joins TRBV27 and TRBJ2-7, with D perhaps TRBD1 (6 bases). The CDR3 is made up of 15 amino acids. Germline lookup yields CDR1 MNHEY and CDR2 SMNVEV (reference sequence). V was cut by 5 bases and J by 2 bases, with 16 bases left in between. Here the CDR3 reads CASSLHREVTYEQYF. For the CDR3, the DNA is TGTGCCAGCAGTCTTCACAGGGAAGTGACCTACGAGCAGTACTTC.

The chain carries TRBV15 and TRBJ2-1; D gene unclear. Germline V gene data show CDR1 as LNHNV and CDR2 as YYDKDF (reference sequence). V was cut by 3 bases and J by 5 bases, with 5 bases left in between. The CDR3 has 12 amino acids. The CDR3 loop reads CATSSTDNEQFF. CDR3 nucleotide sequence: TGTGCCACCAGCAGTACAGACAATGAGCAGTTCTTC.

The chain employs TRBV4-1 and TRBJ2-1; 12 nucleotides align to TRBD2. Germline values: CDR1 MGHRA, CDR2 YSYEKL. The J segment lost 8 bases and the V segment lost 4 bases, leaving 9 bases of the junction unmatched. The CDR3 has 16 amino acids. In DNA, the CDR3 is TGCGCCAGCAGCCTCAAGACTAGCGGGAGTTTGGATGAGCAGTTCTTC. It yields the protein CASSLKTSGSLDEQFF.

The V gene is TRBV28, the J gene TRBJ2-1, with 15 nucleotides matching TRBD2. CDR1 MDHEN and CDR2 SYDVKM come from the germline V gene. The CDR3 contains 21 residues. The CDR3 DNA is TGTGATTCCCTGTTGGACAGGACTAGCGGGAGGGTCCTTAGCTCCTACAATGAGCAGTTCTTC. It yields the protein CDSLLDRTSGRVLSSYNEQFF.

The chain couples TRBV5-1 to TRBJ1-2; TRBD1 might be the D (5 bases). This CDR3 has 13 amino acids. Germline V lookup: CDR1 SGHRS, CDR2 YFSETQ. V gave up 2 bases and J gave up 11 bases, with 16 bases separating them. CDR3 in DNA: TGCGCCAGCAGCTTCCCGGGCAGCCAGGGATACACCTTC. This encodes CASSFPGSQGYTF. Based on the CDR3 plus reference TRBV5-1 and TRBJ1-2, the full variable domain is KAGVTQTPRYLIKTRGQQVTLSCSPISGHRSVSWYQQTPGQGLQFLFEYFSETQRNKGNFPGRFSGRQFSNSRSEMNVSTLELGDSALYLCASSFPGSQGYTFGSGTRLTVV.

CDR3 in DNA: TGCGCCAGCAGCTATGCCGGGACAGGGAACACTGAAGCTTTCTTT. It is translated as CASSYAGTGNTEAFF. V usage is TRBV5-1 and J usage is TRBJ1-1, with 8 positions matching TRBD1. This CDR3 contains 15 residues. V dropped 3 bases and J dropped 1; count of bases not matched to a gene: 5. The germline V gene has CDR1 SGHRS and CDR2 YFSETQ.

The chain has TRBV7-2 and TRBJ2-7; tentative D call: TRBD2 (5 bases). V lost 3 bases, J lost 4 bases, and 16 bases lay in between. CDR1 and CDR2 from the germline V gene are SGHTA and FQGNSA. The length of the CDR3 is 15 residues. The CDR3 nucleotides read TGTGCCAGCAGCTTTTATGATGGGTCGGGGTACGAGCAGTACTTC. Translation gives CASSFYDGSGYEQYF.

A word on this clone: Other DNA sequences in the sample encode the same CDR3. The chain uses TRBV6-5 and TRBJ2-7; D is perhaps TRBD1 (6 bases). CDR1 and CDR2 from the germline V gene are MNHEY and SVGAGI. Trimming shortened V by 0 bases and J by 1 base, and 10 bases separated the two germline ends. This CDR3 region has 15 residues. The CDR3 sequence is CASSYSDSSSYEQYF. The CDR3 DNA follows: TGTGCCAGCAGTTACTCGGACAGTTCATCCTACGAGCAGTACTTC.

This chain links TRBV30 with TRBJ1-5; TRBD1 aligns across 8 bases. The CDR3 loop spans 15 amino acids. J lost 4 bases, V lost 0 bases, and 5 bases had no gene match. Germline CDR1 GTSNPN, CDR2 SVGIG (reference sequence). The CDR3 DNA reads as TGTGCCTGGAGTGTAGCCGGGACAGGAAATCAGCCCCAGCATTTT. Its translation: CAWSVAGTGNQPQHF.

This chain's CDR3 is CASSSQGAGNTIYF. DNA of the CDR3: TGTGCCAGCAGCTCTCAGGGGGCTGGAAACACCATATATTTT. The chain combines TRBV5-6 with TRBJ1-3, with 7 nucleotides matching TRBD1. Looked up from germline, CDR1 is SGHDT and CDR2 is YYEEEE. CDR3 length: 14 residues. V lost 3 bases, J lost 2 bases, and 2 bases stayed unmatched.

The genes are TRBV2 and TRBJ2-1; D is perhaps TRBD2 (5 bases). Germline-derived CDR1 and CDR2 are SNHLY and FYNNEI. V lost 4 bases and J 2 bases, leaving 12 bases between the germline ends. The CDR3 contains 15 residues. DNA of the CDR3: TGTGCCAGCAGTGGTAGGACTGGGACCTACAATGAGCAGTTCTTC. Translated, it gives CASSGRTGTYNEQFF.

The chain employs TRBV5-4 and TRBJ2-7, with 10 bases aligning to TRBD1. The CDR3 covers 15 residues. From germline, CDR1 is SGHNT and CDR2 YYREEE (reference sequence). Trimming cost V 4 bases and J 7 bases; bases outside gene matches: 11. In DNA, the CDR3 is TGTGCCAGCAGCATTGGTGGGACAGGGGTAAAAGAGCAGTACTTC. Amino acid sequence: CASSIGGTGVKEQYF.

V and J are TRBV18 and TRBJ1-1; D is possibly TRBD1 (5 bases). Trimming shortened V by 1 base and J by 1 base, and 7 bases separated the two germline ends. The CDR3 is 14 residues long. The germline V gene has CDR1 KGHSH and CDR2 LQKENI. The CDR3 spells CASSPQGQNTEAFF. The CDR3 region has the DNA TGTGCCAGCTCACCACAAGGACAGAACACTGAAGCTTTCTTT.

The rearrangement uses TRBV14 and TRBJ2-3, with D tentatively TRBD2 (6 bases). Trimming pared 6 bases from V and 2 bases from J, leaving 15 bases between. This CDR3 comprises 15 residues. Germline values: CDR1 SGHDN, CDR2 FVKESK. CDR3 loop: CASRPKGGPTDTQYF. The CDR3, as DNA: TGTGCCAGCAGACCGAAGGGAGGACCCACAGATACGCAGTATTTT.

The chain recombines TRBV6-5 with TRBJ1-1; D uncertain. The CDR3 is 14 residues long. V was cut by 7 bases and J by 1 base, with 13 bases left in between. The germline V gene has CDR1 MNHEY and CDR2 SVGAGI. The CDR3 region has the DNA TGTGCCAGCAAAGTGGGAGTGCCGAACACTGAAGCTTTCTTT. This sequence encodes CASKVGVPNTEAFF.

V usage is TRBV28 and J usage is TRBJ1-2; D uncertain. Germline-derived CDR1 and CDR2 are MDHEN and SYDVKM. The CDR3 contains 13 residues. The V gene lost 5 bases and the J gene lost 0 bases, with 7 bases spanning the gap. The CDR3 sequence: CASSPYPNYGYTF. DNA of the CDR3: TGTGCCAGCAGTCCCTACCCTAACTATGGCTACACCTTC.

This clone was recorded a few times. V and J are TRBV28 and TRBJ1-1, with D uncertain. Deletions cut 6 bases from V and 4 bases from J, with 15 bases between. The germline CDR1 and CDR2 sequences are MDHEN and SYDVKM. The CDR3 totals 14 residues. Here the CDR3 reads CASRLQGLITEAFF. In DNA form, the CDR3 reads TGTGCCAGCAGGTTACAAGGACTTATCACTGAAGCTTTCTTT.

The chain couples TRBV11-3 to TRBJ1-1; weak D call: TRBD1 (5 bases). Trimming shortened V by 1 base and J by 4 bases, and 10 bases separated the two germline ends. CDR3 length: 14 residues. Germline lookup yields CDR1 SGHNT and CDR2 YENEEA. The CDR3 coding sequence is TGTGCCAGCAGCTTAGTCGGGGGTGGCACTGAAGCTTTCTTT. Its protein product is CASSLVGGGTEAFF.

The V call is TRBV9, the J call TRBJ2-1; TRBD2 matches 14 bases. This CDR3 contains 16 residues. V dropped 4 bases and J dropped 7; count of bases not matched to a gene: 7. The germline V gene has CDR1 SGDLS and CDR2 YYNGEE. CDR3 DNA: TGTGCCAGCAGCCCCCGACTAGCGGGAGGGGGTAATGAGCAGTTCTTC. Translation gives CASSPRLAGGGNEQFF. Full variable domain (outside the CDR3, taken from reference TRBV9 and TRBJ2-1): DSGVTQTPKHLITATGQRVTLRCSPRSGDLSVYWYQQSLDQGLQFLIQYYNGEERAKGNILERFSAQQFPDLHSELNLSSLELGDSALYFCASSPRLAGGGNEQFFGPGTRLTVL.

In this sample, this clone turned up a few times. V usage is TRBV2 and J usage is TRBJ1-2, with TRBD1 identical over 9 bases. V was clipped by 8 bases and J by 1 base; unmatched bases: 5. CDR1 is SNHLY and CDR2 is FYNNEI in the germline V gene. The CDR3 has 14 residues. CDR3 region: CASSTGGGNYGYTF. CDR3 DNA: TGTGCCAGCTCGACAGGGGGAGGTAACTATGGCTACACCTTC.

CDR3 in amino acids: CASSGTGGEKLFF. The CDR3 DNA sequence: TGTGCCAGTTCCGGGACAGGGGGTGAAAAACTGTTTTTT. The chain employs TRBV27 and TRBJ1-4; 11 nucleotides match TRBD1. This CDR3 spans 13 amino acids. V lost 9 bases to trimming and J lost 7 bases; unmatched junction nucleotides: 4. From germline, CDR1 is MNHEY and CDR2 SMNVEV (reference sequence).